This is a list of T cell receptor beta chains from one sample in a study of T cells in localized non-small cell lung cancer. Repertoires were generated with immunoSEQ multiplex PCR, while TCRdb's copy carries only in-frame clones and drops some. The sample shows roughly 72,000 clones, 80% to 90% of them seen only once. The sequencing used peripheral blood, collected before any cancer treatment. The receptors here all came from an older male donor with stage III squamous cell lung carcinoma. Each CDR3 is given with its conserved first and last residue. The order of the fields is D gene, V gene, clone size, J gene, CDR3 length, CDR3 DNA, CDR3 protein. A D gene is named only where the DNA matches it firmly. Clone size, where shown, is once, few, many, or a class for clones that have expanded.

>NA|TRBV7-6|NA|TRBJ1-4|16
TGTGCCAGCAGCTTAGGCCCGGACGCCTCTAATCGGAAACTGTTTTTT
CASSLGPDASNRKLFF
>NA|TRBV5-4|NA|TRBJ1-2|15
TGTGCCAGCAGCTTGAACAGGGAGGCCCTCTATGGCTACACCTTC
CASSLNREALYGYTF
>TRBD2|TRBV6-9|NA|TRBJ2-3|11
TGCGCCTCTAGCGGTGCAGATACGCAGTATTTT
CASSGADTQYF
>NA|TRBV2|once|TRBJ1-2|14
TGTGCCAGCAAGCAGGTCCGGGGGGCGGGTGGCTACACCTTC
CASKQVRGAGGYTF
>NA|TRBV7-2|once|TRBJ2-5|13
TGTGCCAGCAGCTTAGGGTTCCCGGAGACCCAGTACTTC
CASSLGFPETQYF
>TRBD1|TRBV11-1|NA|TRBJ2-2|16
TGTGCCAGCAGCTTATCCAGGACAGGGGGAACCGGGGAGCTGTTTTTT
CASSLSRTGGTGELFF
>TRBD1|TRBV5-1|NA|TRBJ2-5|15
TGCGCCAGCAGCTTACTACAGGGGGCAGGGGAGACCCAGTACTTC
CASSLLQGAGETQYF
>NA|TRBV6-1|NA|TRBJ1-5|12
TGTGCCAGCAGTGAATTTGAACAGCCCCAGCATTTT
CASSEFEQPQHF
>NA|TRBV9|NA|TRBJ2-3|15
TGTGCCAGCAGCCTCGCTTCAGGGGTCACAGATACGCAGTATTTT
CASSLASGVTDTQYF
>TRBD1|TRBV18|NA|TRBJ2-7|15
TGTGCCAGCTCTCAAAGAGACAGGGGGTACAACGAGCAGTACTTC
CASSQRDRGYNEQYF
>NA|TRBV30|NA|TRBJ1-1|14
TGTGCCTGGAGTGTTGGCGCTCCGAACACTGAAGCTTTCTTT
CAWSVGAPNTEAFF
>NA|TRBV6-1|NA|TRBJ1-1|14
TGTGCCAGCAGTGAGAACAGAATGAACACTGAAGCTTTCTTT
CASSENRMNTEAFF
>NA|TRBV21-1|NA|TRBJ2-2|17
TGTGCCAGCAGCACGGCTTCCGGGACAGCTAACACCGGGGAGCTGTTTTTT
CASSTASGTANTGELFF
>NA|TRBV7-2|NA|TRBJ1-2|13
TGTGCCAGCAGCTTAGAGGGATTGAGTGGCTACACCTTC
CASSLEGLSGYTF
>NA|TRBV9|NA|TRBJ2-2|13
TGTGCCAGCAGCGCTCGGAACACCGGGGAGCTGTTTTTT
CASSARNTGELFF
>NA|TRBV6-1|NA|TRBJ1-6|13
TGTGCCAGCAGGACTCAAGGAAATTCACCCCTCCACTTT
CASRTQGNSPLHF
>NA|TRBV19|NA|TRBJ1-5|14
TGTGCCAGTACGGAAGGCGGTAGCAATCAGCCCCAGCATTTT
CASTEGGSNQPQHF
>TRBD2|TRBV5-5|few|TRBJ2-5|14
TGTGCCAGCAGCTTCCTAGCGGGAGGAGAGACCCAGTACTTC
CASSFLAGGETQYF
>TRBD1|TRBV19|NA|TRBJ1-4|15
TGTGCCAGTAGTATCGGACAGGGCCAAAGTGAAAAACTGTTTTTT
CASSIGQGQSEKLFF
>NA|TRBV7-6|NA|TRBJ2-5|16
TGTGCCAGCAGCTTAGGTTTCGCAACAGGTGCGGAGACCCAGTACTTC
CASSLGFATGAETQYF
>NA|TRBV11-2|NA|TRBJ1-4|15
TGTGCCAGCAGCTTAGAACAGATCACTAATGAAAAACTGTTTTTT
CASSLEQITNEKLFF
>TRBD1|TRBV2|NA|TRBJ1-1|15
TGTGCCAGCAGCAAACAGGGGTTGGGGAACACTGAAGCTTTCTTT
CASSKQGLGNTEAFF
>NA|TRBV11-2|NA|TRBJ2-6|17
TGTGCCAGCAGCTTGGTTCAGGGAAGCTCTGGGGCCAACGTCCTGACTTTC
CASSLVQGSSGANVLTF
>NA|TRBV5-1|once|TRBJ1-1|15
TGCGCCAGCAAACGGAACCTAAGCCCAAACACTGAAGCTTTCTTT
CASKRNLSPNTEAFF
>NA|TRBV6-1|NA|TRBJ1-2|14
TGTGCCAGCAGTGAAGACTACAGTAACTATGGCTACACCTTC
CASSEDYSNYGYTF
>TRBD2|TRBV7-2|NA|TRBJ2-1|15
TGTGCCAGCAACCAACTAGCGGGGGGGTCTAATGAGCAGTTCTTC
CASNQLAGGSNEQFF
>TRBD1|TRBV19|NA|TRBJ2-1|14
TGTGCCAGTAGTCCTGACAGGGGGCGAGATGAGCAGTTCTTC
CASSPDRGRDEQFF
>TRBD1|TRBV30|few|TRBJ1-6|14
TGTGCCTGGAGTGTACAGGGGGCGGATTCACCCCTCCACTTT
CAWSVQGADSPLHF
>NA|TRBV19|once|TRBJ2-7|14
TGTGCCAGTAGTATAGGTTCAGGGGCCTACGAGCAGTACTTC
CASSIGSGAYEQYF
>NA|TRBV6-5|NA|TRBJ1-1|14
TGTGCCAGCGCCAACCCGGGGCGAGGCACTGAAGCTTTCTTT
CASANPGRGTEAFF
>NA|TRBV7-6|NA|TRBJ2-5|13
TGTGCCAGCACCGCTAGGGTCCAAGAGACCCAGTACTTC
CASTARVQETQYF
>NA|TRBV21-1|NA|TRBJ2-3|16
TGTGCCAGCAGCAAACCCGGGACAGGGAGCACAGATACGCAGTATTTT
CASSKPGTGSTDTQYF
>NA|TRBV30|NA|TRBJ1-6|12
TGTGCCTCTCGGACTTCTAATTCACCCCTCCACTTT
CASRTSNSPLHF
>NA|TRBV2|NA|TRBJ1-4|16
TGTGCCAGCAGTGAAGAATACCCGGGTCCTAATGAAAAACTGTTTTTT
CASSEEYPGPNEKLFF
>NA|TRBV6-1|NA|TRBJ1-2|13
TGTGCCAGCAGGGGCGGAGGGATACATGGCTACACCTTC
CASRGGGIHGYTF
>TRBD2|TRBV6-5|NA|TRBJ2-3|16
TGTGCCAGCAGTTACAGTGCCGGGGGGGCCGAAGATACGCAGTATTTT
CASSYSAGGAEDTQYF
>TRBD1|TRBV7-2|NA|TRBJ1-3|15
TGTGCCAGCAGCTTATACCAGGGGGACATCAACACCATATATTTT
CASSLYQGDINTIYF
>TRBD2|TRBV5-4|NA|TRBJ2-1|16
TGTGCCAGCACCCTGGGGGCGGGGGGGAACTACAATGAGCAGTTCTTC
CASTLGAGGNYNEQFF
>NA|TRBV30|NA|TRBJ1-6|13
TGTGCCGCCTCGGGACGCCAAGGTTCACCCCTCCACTTT
CAASGRQGSPLHF
>NA|TRBV28|NA|TRBJ2-6|15
TGTGCCAGCAGTTTGACAGAGTCTGGGGCCAACGTCCTGACTTTC
CASSLTESGANVLTF
>TRBD2|TRBV9|NA|TRBJ2-5|17
TGTGCCAGCAGCGCAGGGAGGGCGAGCGGGGGGGCGGAGACCCAGTACTTC
CASSAGRASGGAETQYF
>NA|TRBV5-6|few|TRBJ2-6|15
TGTGCCAGCAGCCCACAGGGATCCGGGGCCAACGTCCTGACTTTC
CASSPQGSGANVLTF
>NA|TRBV9|NA|TRBJ2-5|18
TGTGCCAGCAGCGTAGGAGGGGCCGGTGCGGCCTACCAAGAGACCCAGTACTTC
CASSVGGAGAAYQETQYF
>NA|TRBV5-5|NA|TRBJ1-1|13
TGTGCCAGCAGCTGGTATGTGGGCAGACAAGCTTTCTTT
CASSWYVGRQAFF
>NA|TRBV12-5|NA|TRBJ1-4|15
TGTGCTAGTGGTTTGGTACAGGCAGGGGCGGAAAAACTGTTTTTT
CASGLVQAGAEKLFF
>TRBD1|TRBV6-5|NA|TRBJ1-5|15
TGTGCCAGCAGTTACTCGAGGGCAGGGGGTCAGCCCCAGCATTTT
CASSYSRAGGQPQHF
>NA|TRBV19|few|TRBJ1-1|13
TGTGCCAGTAGTAAGTGGTCGGTCACTGAAGCTTTCTTT
CASSKWSVTEAFF
>TRBD1|TRBV11-2|NA|TRBJ1-3|16
TGTGCCAGCAGCTTTGGACAGGGGCCCTCTGGAAACACCATATATTTT
CASSFGQGPSGNTIYF
>NA|TRBV18|NA|TRBJ1-5|16
TGTGCCAGCTCATCGAAAATCACAGGGCCTGATCAGCCCCAGCATTTT
CASSSKITGPDQPQHF
>NA|TRBV28|NA|TRBJ1-1|14
TGTGCCAGCAGTCCCACCACAGGATTCACTGAAGCTTTCTTT
CASSPTTGFTEAFF
>TRBD1|TRBV10-3|once|TRBJ1-3|15
TGTGCCATCGGAACAGGGGGCCTCTCTGGAAACACCATATATTTT
CAIGTGGLSGNTIYF
>NA|TRBV6-5|once|TRBJ1-2|14
TGTGCCAGCAGTTACGTCGCAGGGTCATATGGCTACACCTTC
CASSYVAGSYGYTF
>NA|TRBV28|NA|TRBJ1-1|14
TGTGCCAGCAGTGTAACCACCGGGACGGTTGAAGCTTTCTTT
CASSVTTGTVEAFF
>NA|TRBV19|NA|TRBJ1-6|16
TGTGCCAGTAGTATTGACAGGACTGGCTATAATTCACCCCTCCACTTT
CASSIDRTGYNSPLHF
>NA|TRBV7-8|few|TRBJ1-1|17
TGTGCCAGCACCTCAGGCGTCCACGGGACACTTAACACTGAAGCTTTCTTT
CASTSGVHGTLNTEAFF